The entry below gives a single T cell receptor beta chain sequence along with its context. Germline assignment: CDR1 SEHNR and CDR2 FQNEAQ (reference sequence). Unmatched junction bases numbered 4, after V lost 5 bases and J lost 2 bases. The CDR3 totals 15 residues. Stable hyperthyroidism: no ophthalmopathy progression over 18 months of follow-up. Patients aged 18 to 65 with hyperthyroidism were newly diagnosed, with duration under 2 months. RNA transcripts were the template for amplifying TCR beta CDR3 regions. During a first-round RT-PCR of the TCR CDR3, the HTBI primer set was used. Each CDR3 protein gets one entry after TCRdb re-called the multiplex PCR reads with MiXCR. The repertoire consists of about 500,000 distinct CDR3 sequences, with 15% to 20% occurring once and the leading ten covering about 17%. This sample is drawn from a study of T cells in Graves' hyperthyroidism and ophthalmopathy.

The genes are TRBV7-9 and TRBJ2-5; 11 bases line up with TRBD2. This clonotype originated in a woman under 30 with Graves' hyperthyroidism. The sample taken for sequencing was blood. CDR3 sequence: CASSRGLAVQETQYF. The CDR3 region has the DNA TGTGCCAGCAGCCGGGGACTAGCGGTACAAGAGACCCAGTACTTC. Filled out from reference TRBV7-9 and TRBJ2-5, the complete variable domain reads DTGVSQNPRHKITKRGQNVTFRCDPISEHNRLYWYRQTLGQGPEFLTYFQNEAQLEKSRLLSDRFSAERPKGSFSTLEIQRTEQGDSAMYLCASSRGLAVQETQYFGPGTRLLVL.